Below, 4 T cell receptor beta chains from the same sample are listed, as sequenced in a study of cytomegalovirus exposure and HLA in healthy donors. The PCR employed 60 Vbeta primers together with 13 Jbeta primers. The protocol was immunoSEQ multiplex PCR, while the TCRdb copy is restricted to in-frame clones and leaves out a portion. The table includes 170,000 or so clones, roughly 80% detected once. The sequencing sample was made of PBMCs. The receptor source for this set is a woman aged 25-40 years in good health and CMV-seronegative.

The chain combines TRBV28 with TRBJ1-1; weak D call: TRBD1 (6 bases). Germline CDR1 is MDHEN and CDR2 is SYDVKM. This CDR3 contains 16 residues. V was trimmed by 3 bases and J by 3 bases, leaving 17 bases between them. CDR3 loop: CASSFMVGARDTEAFF. The CDR3 nucleotides read TGTGCCAGCAGTTTCATGGTGGGGGCGAGAGACACTGAAGCTTTCTTT.

The rearrangement links TRBV6-5 to TRBJ2-3, with D unclear. This CDR3 comprises 14 residues. CDR1 and CDR2 from the germline V gene are MNHEY and SVGAGI. V was trimmed by 2 bases and J by 5 bases, leaving 11 bases between them. DNA of the CDR3: TGTGCCAGCAGTTACAGTGGGCTCGGAGATACGCAGTATTTT. The encoded protein is CASSYSGLGDTQYF.

The J gene is TRBJ2-1, the V gene TRBV5-1, with 8 nucleotides matching TRBD2. This CDR3 has 16 residues. Germline-derived CDR1 and CDR2 are SGHRS and YFSETQ. V dropped 4 bases and J dropped 7; count of bases not matched to a gene: 13. The CDR3 sequence: CASSLIGGAVSNEQFF. CDR3 DNA: TGCGCCAGCAGCCTAATCGGGGGGGCCGTTTCTAATGAGCAGTTCTTC.

This clone has a single count. J is TRBJ2-3 and V is TRBV2; 9 bases agree with TRBD2. The V segment lost 4 bases and the J segment 1 base; nucleotides outside the gene matches: 3. Germline V gene sequence: CDR1 SNHLY, CDR2 FYNNEI. This CDR3 spans 15 amino acids. The CDR3 loop reads CASSGRGGGTDTQYF. CDR3 bases: TGTGCCAGCAGTGGTCGCGGGGGGGGCACAGATACGCAGTATTTT.